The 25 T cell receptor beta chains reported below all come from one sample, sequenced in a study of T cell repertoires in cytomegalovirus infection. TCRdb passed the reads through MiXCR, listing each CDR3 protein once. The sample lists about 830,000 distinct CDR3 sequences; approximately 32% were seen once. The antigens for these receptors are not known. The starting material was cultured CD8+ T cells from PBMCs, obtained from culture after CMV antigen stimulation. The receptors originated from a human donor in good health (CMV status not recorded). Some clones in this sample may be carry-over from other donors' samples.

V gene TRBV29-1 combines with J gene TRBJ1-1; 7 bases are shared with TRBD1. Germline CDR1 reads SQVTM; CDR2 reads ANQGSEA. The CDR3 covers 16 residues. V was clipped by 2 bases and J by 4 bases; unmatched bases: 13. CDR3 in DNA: TGCAGCGTTGAATCCAGGGGGTCTAGGTTGGGCACTGAAGCTTTCTTT. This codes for CSVESRGSRLGTEAFF. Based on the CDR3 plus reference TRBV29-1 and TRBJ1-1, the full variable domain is SAVISQKPSRDICQRGTSLTIQCQVDSQVTMMFWYRQQPGQSLTLIATANQGSEATYESGFVIDKFPISRPNLTFSTLTVSNMSPEDSSIYLCSVESRGSRLGTEAFFGQGTRLTVV.

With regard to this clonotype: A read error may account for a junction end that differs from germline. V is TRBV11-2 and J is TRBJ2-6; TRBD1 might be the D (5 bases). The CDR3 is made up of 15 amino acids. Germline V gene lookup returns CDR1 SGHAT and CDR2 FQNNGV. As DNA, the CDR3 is TGTGCCAGCACCCCTGTCCCCAATGGGGCCAACGTCCTGGCTTTC. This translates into CASTPVPNGANVLAF.

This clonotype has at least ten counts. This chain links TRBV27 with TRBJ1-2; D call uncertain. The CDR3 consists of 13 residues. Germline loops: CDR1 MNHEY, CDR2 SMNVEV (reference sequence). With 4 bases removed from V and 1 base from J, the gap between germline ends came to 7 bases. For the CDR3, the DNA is TGTGCCAGCAGTTCGAGAAGTAACTATGGCTACACCTTC. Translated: CASSSRSNYGYTF.

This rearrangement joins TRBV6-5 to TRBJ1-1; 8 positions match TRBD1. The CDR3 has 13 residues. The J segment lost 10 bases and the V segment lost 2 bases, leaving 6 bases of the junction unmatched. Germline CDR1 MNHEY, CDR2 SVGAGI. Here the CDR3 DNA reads TGTGCCAGCAGTTACCCTCGTACAGGGGGAGCTTTCTTT. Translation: CASSYPRTGGAFF.

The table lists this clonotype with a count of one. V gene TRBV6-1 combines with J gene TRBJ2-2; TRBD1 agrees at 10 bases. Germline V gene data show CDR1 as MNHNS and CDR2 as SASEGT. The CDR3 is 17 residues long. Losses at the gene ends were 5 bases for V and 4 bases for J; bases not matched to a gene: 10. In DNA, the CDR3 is TGTGCCAGCAGTCCGATAGGGGACAGGGGTGTCACCGGGGAGCTGTTTTTT. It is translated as CASSPIGDRGVTGELFF.

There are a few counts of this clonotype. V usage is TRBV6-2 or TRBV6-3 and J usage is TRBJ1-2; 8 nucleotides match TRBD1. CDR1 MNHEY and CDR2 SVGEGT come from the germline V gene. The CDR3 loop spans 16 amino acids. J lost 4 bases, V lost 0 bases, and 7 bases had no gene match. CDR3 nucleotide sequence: TGTGCCAGCAGTTACTCCGCGACAGGGGTGGGCTATGGCTACACCTTC. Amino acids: CASSYSATGVGYGYTF.

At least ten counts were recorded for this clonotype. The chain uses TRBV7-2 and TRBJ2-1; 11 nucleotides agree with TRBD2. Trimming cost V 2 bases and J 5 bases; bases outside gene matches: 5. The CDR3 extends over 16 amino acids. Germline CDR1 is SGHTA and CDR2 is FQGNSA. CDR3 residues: CASSLLAGGINNEQFF. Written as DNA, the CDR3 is TGTGCCAGCAGCTTACTAGCGGGGGGCATTAACAATGAGCAGTTCTTC.

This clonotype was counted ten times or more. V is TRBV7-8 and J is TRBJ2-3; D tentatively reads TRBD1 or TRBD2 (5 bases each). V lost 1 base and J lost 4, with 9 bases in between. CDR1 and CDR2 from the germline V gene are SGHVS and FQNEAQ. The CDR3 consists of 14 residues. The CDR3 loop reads CASSLGGSADTQYF. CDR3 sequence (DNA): TGTGCCAGCAGCTTAGGGGGGAGTGCAGATACGCAGTATTTT.

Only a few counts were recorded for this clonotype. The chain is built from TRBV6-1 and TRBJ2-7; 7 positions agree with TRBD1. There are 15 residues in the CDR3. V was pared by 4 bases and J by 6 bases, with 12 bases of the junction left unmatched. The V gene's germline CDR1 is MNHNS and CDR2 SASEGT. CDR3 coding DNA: TGTGCCAGCAGTGTTTTGACAGGGAGTTGGTCCGAGCAGTACTTC. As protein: CASSVLTGSWSEQYF.

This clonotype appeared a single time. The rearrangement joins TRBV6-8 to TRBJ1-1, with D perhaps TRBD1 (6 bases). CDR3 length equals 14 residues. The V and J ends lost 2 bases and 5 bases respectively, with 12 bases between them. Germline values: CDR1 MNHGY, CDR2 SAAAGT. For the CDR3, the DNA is TGTGCCAGCAGTTACGGGGGCGCAGAGACTGAAGCTTTCTTT. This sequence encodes CASSYGGAETEAFF.

The CDR3 spells CASTPDSYNEQFF. CDR3 DNA: TGTGCCAGCACCCCGGACAGTTACAATGAGCAGTTCTTC. The V and J genes are TRBV6-2 or TRBV6-3 and TRBJ2-1; tentatively, D is TRBD1 (6 bases). This CDR3 is 13 amino acids long. Deletions cut 7 bases from V and 4 bases from J, with 11 bases between. The germline V gene encodes CDR1 MNHEY and CDR2 SVGEGT.

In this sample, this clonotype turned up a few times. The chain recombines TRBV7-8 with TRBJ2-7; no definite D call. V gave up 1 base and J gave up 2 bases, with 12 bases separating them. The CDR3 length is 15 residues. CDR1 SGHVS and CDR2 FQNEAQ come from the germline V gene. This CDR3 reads CASSLGSVRAYEQYF. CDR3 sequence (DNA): TGTGCCAGCAGCTTAGGGTCAGTCCGAGCCTACGAGCAGTACTTC.

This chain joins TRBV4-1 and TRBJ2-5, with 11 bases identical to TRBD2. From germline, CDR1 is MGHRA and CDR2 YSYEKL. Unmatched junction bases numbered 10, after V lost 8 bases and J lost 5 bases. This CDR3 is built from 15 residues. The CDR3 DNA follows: TGCGCCAGCGCACCGATTTCTAGCGGGGGGGAGACCCAGTACTTC. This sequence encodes CASAPISSGGETQYF.

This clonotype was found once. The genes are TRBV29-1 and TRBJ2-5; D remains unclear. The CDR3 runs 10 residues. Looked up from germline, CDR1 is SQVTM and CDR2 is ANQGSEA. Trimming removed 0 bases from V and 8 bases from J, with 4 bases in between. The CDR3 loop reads CSVEDPTQYF. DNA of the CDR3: TGCAGCGTTGAAGATCCCACCCAGTACTTC.

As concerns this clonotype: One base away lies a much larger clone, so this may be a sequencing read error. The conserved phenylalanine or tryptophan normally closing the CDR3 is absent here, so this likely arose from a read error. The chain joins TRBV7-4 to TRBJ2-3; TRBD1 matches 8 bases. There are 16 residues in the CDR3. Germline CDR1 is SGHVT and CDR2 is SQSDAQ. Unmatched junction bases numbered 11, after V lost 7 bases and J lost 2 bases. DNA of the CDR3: TGTGCCAGCAACTACACGGACAGGGCCTACACAGATACGCAGTATTCT. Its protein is CASNYTDRAYTDTQYS.

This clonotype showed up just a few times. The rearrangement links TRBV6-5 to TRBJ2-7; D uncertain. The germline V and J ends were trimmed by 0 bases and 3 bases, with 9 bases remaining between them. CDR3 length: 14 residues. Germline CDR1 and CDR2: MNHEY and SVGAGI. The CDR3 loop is CASSYSETFYEQYF. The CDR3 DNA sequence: TGTGCCAGCAGTTACTCCGAGACATTCTACGAGCAGTACTTC.

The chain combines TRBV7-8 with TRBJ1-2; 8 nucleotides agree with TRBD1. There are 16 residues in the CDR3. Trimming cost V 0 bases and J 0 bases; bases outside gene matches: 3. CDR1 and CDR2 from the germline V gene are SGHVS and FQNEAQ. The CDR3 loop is CASSLAPGQANYGYTF. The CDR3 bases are TGTGCCAGCAGCTTAGCGCCGGGACAGGCTAACTATGGCTACACCTTC.

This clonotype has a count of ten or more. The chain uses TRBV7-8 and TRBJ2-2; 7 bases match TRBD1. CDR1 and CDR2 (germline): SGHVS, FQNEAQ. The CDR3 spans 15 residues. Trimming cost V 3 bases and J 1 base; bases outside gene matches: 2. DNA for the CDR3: TGTGCCAGCAGCTTTTACAGGGGGAACACCGGGGAGCTGTTTTTT. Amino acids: CASSFYRGNTGELFF.

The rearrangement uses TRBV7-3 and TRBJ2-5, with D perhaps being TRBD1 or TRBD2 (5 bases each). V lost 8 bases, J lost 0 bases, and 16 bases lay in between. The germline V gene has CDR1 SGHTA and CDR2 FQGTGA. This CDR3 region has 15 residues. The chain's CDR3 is CASSPGTQYQETQYF. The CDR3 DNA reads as TGTGCCAGCTCTCCAGGGACCCAGTACCAAGAGACCCAGTACTTC.

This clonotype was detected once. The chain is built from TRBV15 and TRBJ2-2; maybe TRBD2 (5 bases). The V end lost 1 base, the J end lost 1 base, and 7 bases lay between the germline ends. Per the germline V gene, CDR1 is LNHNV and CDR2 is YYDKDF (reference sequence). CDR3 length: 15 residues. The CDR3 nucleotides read TGTGCCACCAGCAGAGTAGCGCAGAACACCGGGGAGCTGTTTTTT. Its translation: CATSRVAQNTGELFF.

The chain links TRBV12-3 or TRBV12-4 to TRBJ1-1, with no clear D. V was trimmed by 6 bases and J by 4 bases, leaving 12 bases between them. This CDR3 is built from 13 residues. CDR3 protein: CASSTTPATEAFF. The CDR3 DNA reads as TGTGCCAGCAGCACGACACCGGCCACTGAAGCTTTCTTT.

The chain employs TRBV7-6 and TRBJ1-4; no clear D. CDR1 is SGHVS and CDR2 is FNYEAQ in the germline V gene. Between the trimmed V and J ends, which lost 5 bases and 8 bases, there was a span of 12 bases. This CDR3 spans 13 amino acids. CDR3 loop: CASSTPGEEKLFF. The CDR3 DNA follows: TGTGCCAGCAGCACCCCCGGGGAAGAAAAACTGTTTTTT.

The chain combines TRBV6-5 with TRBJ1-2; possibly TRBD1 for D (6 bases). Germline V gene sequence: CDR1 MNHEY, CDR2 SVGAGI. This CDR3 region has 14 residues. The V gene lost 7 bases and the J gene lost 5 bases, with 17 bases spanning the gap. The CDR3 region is CASTSGGAQYGYTF. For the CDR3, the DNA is TGTGCCAGCACTTCTGGGGGGGCACAATATGGCTACACCTTC.

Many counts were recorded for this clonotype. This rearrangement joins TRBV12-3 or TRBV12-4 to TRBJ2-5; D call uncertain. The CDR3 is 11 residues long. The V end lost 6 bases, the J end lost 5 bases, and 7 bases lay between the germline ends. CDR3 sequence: CASSFLETQYF. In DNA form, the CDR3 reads TGTGCCAGCAGCTTTTTGGAGACCCAGTACTTC.

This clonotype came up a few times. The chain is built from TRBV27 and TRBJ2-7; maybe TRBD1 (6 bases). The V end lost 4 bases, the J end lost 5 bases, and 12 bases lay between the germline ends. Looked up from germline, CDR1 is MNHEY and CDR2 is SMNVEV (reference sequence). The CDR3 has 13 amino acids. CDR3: CASSYRVGDEQYV. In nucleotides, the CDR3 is TGTGCCAGCAGTTACAGGGTGGGGGACGAGCAGTACGTC.